This T cell receptor (beta chain) was sequenced for a study of cytomegalovirus exposure and HLA in healthy donors. A remark on this clone: Its matching antigen is unknown.

Each of the donors was a healthy bone marrow donor. Primers: 60 Vbeta forward and 13 Jbeta reverse. Libraries were prepared by immunoSEQ multiplex PCR; TCRdb keeps only in-frame clonotypes and omits some of them. Among some 86,000 clones listed, around 79% were seen once. Study outcomes and limitations: In vitro confirmation showed three CMV-associated chains to be CMV antigen specific. A list of around 150 TCR beta chains associated with cytomegalovirus was given.

V shed 7 bases and J shed 2 bases, with 15 bases lying between them. CDR1 SGHTA and CDR2 FQGNSA come from the germline V gene. There are 14 residues in the CDR3. What was sequenced was PBMCs. The chain joins TRBV7-2 to TRBJ2-7, with a possible D match to TRBD1 (6 bases). The source of this sequence is a woman aged 40 to 50 in good health and CMV-seropositive. The CDR3 DNA follows: TGTGCCAGCACCGATATGGGGGCAGCCTACGAGCAGTACTTC. It yields the protein CASTDMGAAYEQYF.